This T cell receptor (beta chain) was found in a study of T cell repertoires in cytomegalovirus infection. The wider study: From public TCR beta signatures came an indication of both CMV infection and matching HLA type. Overall study results and limits: Public TCR beta family frequency separated CMV-and-HLA carriers, including in an independent cohort. There were HLA-C-restricted CMV-specific TCR beta clonotypes dominating the ex vivo response.

This clonotype has only a few counts. Its antigen is undetermined. CDR3 size: 16 residues. Germline V gene data show CDR1 as MNHEY and CDR2 as SVGEGT. Trimming removed 3 bases from V and 1 base from J, with 15 bases in between. One entry per CDR3 protein results from TCRdb running MiXCR on the reads. The sample consists of 180,000 or so distinct CDR3 sequences, 17% of them appearing once. The sequencing sample was made of CD8+ T cells from PBMCs. The chain uses TRBV6-2 or TRBV6-3 and TRBJ1-1, with D tentatively TRBD1 (5 bases). The clonotype originates from a human donor in good health (CMV status not recorded). Some clones in this sample may be carry-over from other donors' samples. CDR3 sequence: CASSYGGASWNTEAFF. CDR3 in DNA: TGTGCCAGCAGTTATGGAGGGGCCAGTTGGAACACTGAAGCTTTCTTT.